This T cell receptor beta chain was identified during a study of CD8+ T cells in alopecia areata. Points from the study as a whole: Researchers report lesional scalp, most notably alopecia totalis/universalis, outstripped normal scalp in clonality.

The sample's treatment: oral pan-JAK inhibitor, 5-10 mg twice daily. The CDR3 sequence is 15 residues long. V shed 4 bases, J shed 0 bases, and the junction held 6 bases outside the gene matches. The germline CDR1 and CDR2 sequences are GTSNPN and SVGIG (reference sequence). Note on this clone: Its target is unknown.

Reverse transcription of extracted RNA yielded cDNA, which provided the sequencing template. Repertoires were generated with immunoSEQ multiplex PCR, while TCRdb's copy carries only in-frame clones and drops some. The table includes around 70,000 clones, 29% detected once. This chain connects TRBV30 to TRBJ2-7; 10 nucleotides align to TRBD1. The specimen comprised CD8+ T cells sorted from blood, sampled at week 4, from a patient treated with tofacitinib. The clonotype comes from a human donor with alopecia areata. CDR3 bases: TGTGCCTGGACCCAGACAGGGGGCAGCTCCTACGAGCAGTACTTC. Residues: CAWTQTGGSSYEQYF.